This T cell receptor (beta chain) was captured by sequencing in a study of metastatic and nonmetastatic thyroid tumors. Regarding the study as a whole: When malignant thyroid tumors were compared with benign nodules, TCR beta diversity was reportedly significantly higher in the malignant tumors. This held in both blood and tumor samples.

The CDR3 length is 13 residues. Germline assignment: CDR1 SEHNR and CDR2 FQNEAQ (reference sequence). Trimming took off 2 bases at V and 1 base at J, with 5 bases between the two ends. In the original workflow: To classify distant metastasis in papillary thyroid cancer, a model was built from CDR3 differences across clinicopathological groups. TCRdb re-clonotyped the PCR reads via MiXCR. These V and J calls derive from TCRdb rather than the authors' analysis. The sample holds about 69,000 clones; 14% are singletons and the top ten take about 6%. Treatment of any kind had been given to no patient before thyroid surgery. This clone has at least ten counts. Its target is unknown.

The sample was blood. The sequence was obtained from a male donor with papillary thyroid cancer or a benign thyroid nodule (not recorded which). Some clones in this sample may be carry-over from other donors' samples. The rearrangement uses TRBV7-9 and TRBJ1-1; no clear D. This CDR3 reads CASSLQENTEAFF. The CDR3 DNA is TGTGCCAGCAGCTTACAGGAGAACACTGAAGCTTTCTTT.